This TCR beta chain was captured by sequencing in a study of metastatic and nonmetastatic thyroid tumors. Germline V gene data show CDR1 as SGHTA and CDR2 as FQGNSA. This CDR3 has 13 amino acids. All patients were untreated before thyroid surgery. Original data processing: CDR3 was compared across clinicopathological groups, and the resulting differences were used to build a distant-metastasis classifier for papillary thyroid cancer. TCRdb redid the clone calls on the PCR reads using MiXCR. TCRdb, not the authors, supplied the V and J calls. The profile covers 21,000 or so clones, with roughly 23% appearing a single time and about 12% taken by the ten largest. With regard to this clone: One end of the junction does not line up with germline, which may come from a read error.

The TCR sequence derives from a female donor with papillary thyroid cancer or a benign thyroid nodule (not recorded which). Some clones in this sample may be carry-over from other donors' samples. Sequencing was carried out using tumor tissue. The chain recombines TRBV7-2 with TRBJ1-5, with D hard to call. This CDR3 is CASSSHRDQPQHF. CDR3 nucleotides: TGTGCCAGCAGCTCCCACCGGGATCAGCCCCAACATTTT.